This is a list of T cell receptor beta chains from one sample in a study of beta chain features in type 1 diabetes. Produced via immunoSEQ multiplex PCR; TCRdb's table is partial and in-frame only. The profile shows some 640,000 clones, 11% to 15% of them singletons. What was sequenced was naive CD4+ T cells from blood. The receptors were sampled from a man aged 18-30 years with type 1 diabetes. Both conserved end residues are part of each CDR3. The D gene is left open where the match is weak. Part of the rows lack a size; the others show once, few, many or a class for expanded clones.

v_gene	len	d_gene	abundance	j_gene	CDR3aa	CDR3nt
TRBV2	13	-	few	TRBJ1-2	CASNRDMGYGYTF	TGTGCCAGCAACCGGGACATGGGGTATGGCTACACCTTC
TRBV13	14	-	few	TRBJ2-7	CASSPAGARYEQYF	TGTGCCAGCAGCCCCGCAGGGGCCAGGTACGAGCAGTACTTC
TRBV6-5	13	-	few	TRBJ2-2	CASSFLRTGELFF	TGTGCCAGCAGTTTTTTGAGAACCGGGGAGCTGTTTTTT
TRBV5-6	12	-	-	TRBJ1-5	CASSLGSQPQHF	TGTGCCAGCAGCTTGGGTAGTCAGCCCCAGCATTTT
TRBV7-6	12	TRBD2	-	TRBJ2-1	CASSLSGSSQFF	TGTGCCAGCAGCTTGAGCGGGAGTTCACAGTTCTTC
TRBV5-1	13	-	few	TRBJ1-5	CASSLDSSGPQHF	TGCGCCAGCAGCTTAGACAGTTCAGGGCCCCAGCATTTT
TRBV5-4	14	TRBD2	-	TRBJ2-7	CASSGTRTLAEQYF	TGTGCCAGCAGCGGGACTAGAACCCTCGCCGAGCAGTACTTC
TRBV7-2	13	-	-	TRBJ1-2	CASSLTAYYGYTF	TGTGCCAGCAGCCTGACAGCCTACTATGGCTACACCTTC
TRBV4-3	15	-	few	TRBJ1-6	CASSQGGPWNSPLHF	TGCGCCAGCAGCCAAGGGGGACCCTGGAATTCACCCCTCCACTTT
TRBV6-6	16	-	-	TRBJ2-4	CASSSPPLGTKNIQYF	TGTGCCAGCAGTTCCCCGCCGCTGGGGACCAAAAACATTCAGTACTTC
TRBV19	13	-	-	TRBJ2-3	CASTAGWTDTQYF	TGTGCCAGCACGGCAGGGTGGACAGATACGCAGTATTTT
TRBV6-6	15	-	few	TRBJ2-6	CASSYVGSGANVLTF	TGTGCCAGCAGTTACGTGGGGTCTGGGGCCAACGTCCTGACTTTC
TRBV23-1	15	-	many	TRBJ2-7	CASSQSNGSSYEQYF	TGCGCCAGCAGTCAATCGAACGGGAGCTCCTACGAGCAGTACTTC
TRBV29-1	14	-	few	TRBJ2-3	CGVDSDFASDTQYF	TGCGGCGTTGATTCGGACTTTGCATCGGATACGCAGTATTTT
TRBV25-1	15	-	-	TRBJ2-5	CASSNLTGFQETQYF	TGTGCCAGCAGTAACTTGACAGGATTCCAAGAGACCCAGTACTTC
TRBV6-6	14	TRBD1	-	TRBJ1-5	CASSPDRGNQPQHF	TGTGCCAGCAGTCCTGACAGGGGGAATCAGCCCCAGCATTTT
TRBV11-2	14	TRBD1	few	TRBJ2-5	CASSSLTGIATQYF	TGTGCCAGCAGCTCCCTGACAGGGATCGCGACCCAGTACTTC
TRBV7-3	13	-	few	TRBJ2-1	CASSIATGNEQFF	TGTGCCAGCAGCATAGCCACCGGCAATGAGCAGTTCTTC
TRBV7-2	15	TRBD1	-	TRBJ2-5	CASSLGGTVQETQYF	TGTGCCAGCAGCTTAGGTGGGACAGTTCAAGAGACCCAGTACTTC
TRBV15	14	-	-	TRBJ1-2	CATSRGAGLGGYTF	TGTGCCACCAGCAGAGGAGCAGGGCTGGGTGGCTACACCTTC
TRBV7-9	16	TRBD2	-	TRBJ2-3	CASSLPVGRESDTQYF	TGTGCCAGCAGCCTACCCGTGGGGCGGGAGTCCGATACGCAGTATTTT
TRBV30	18	TRBD2	few	TRBJ2-3	CAWSVGGSGGLTTDTQYF	TGTGCCTGGAGTGTCGGAGGTAGCGGGGGGTTGACCACAGATACGCAGTATTTT
TRBV6-5	15	-	-	TRBJ2-1	CASSYPDSRKGEQFF	TGTGCCAGCAGTTACCCGGACAGCAGAAAGGGTGAGCAGTTCTTC
TRBV5-4	14	TRBD1	few	TRBJ1-6	CASSPGGRGSPLHF	TGTGCCAGCAGTCCAGGGGGTCGGGGTTCACCCCTCCACTTT
TRBV7-2	13	-	-	TRBJ2-2	CASSFGNTGELFF	TGTGCCAGCAGCTTCGGGAACACCGGGGAGCTGTTTTTT
TRBV7-9	17	-	few	TRBJ1-2	CASSSPRREPSDYGYTF	TGTGCCAGCAGCTCCCCTCGCCGAGAGCCCTCCGACTATGGCTACACCTTC
TRBV10-3	14	-	-	TRBJ2-4	CAISETGAVNIQYF	TGTGCCATCAGTGAGACGGGAGCGGTAAACATTCAGTACTTC
TRBV30	15	TRBD2	-	TRBJ2-5	CAWSLQAGARETQYF	TGTGCCTGGAGTCTTCAAGCGGGAGCTCGAGAGACCCAGTACTTC
TRBV6-1	15	-	-	TRBJ2-1	CASSDIWGSPNEQFF	TGTGCCAGCAGTGATATTTGGGGCAGCCCAAATGAGCAGTTCTTC
TRBV28	13	-	few	TRBJ1-5	CASMTTRGQPQHF	TGTGCCAGTATGACTACGAGGGGTCAGCCCCAGCATTTT
TRBV4-3	17	-	few	TRBJ2-3	CASSQDVDIASTDTQYF	TGCGCCAGCAGCCAAGATGTGGATATAGCTAGCACAGATACGCAGTATTTT
TRBV11-2	16	-	-	TRBJ1-3	CASSLVDGRSGNTIYF	TGTGCCAGCAGCTTAGTGGACGGGCGGTCTGGAAACACCATATATTTT
TRBV14	15	-	-	TRBJ1-2	CASSLRTVADYGYTF	TGTGCCAGCAGCCTAAGGACAGTAGCGGACTATGGCTACACCTTC
TRBV28	14	-	few	TRBJ2-4	CASSLTGIGYIQYF	TGTGCCAGCAGTTTAACCGGGATTGGTTACATTCAGTACTTC
TRBV7-9	14	-	few	TRBJ2-7	CASSVSGATYEQYF	TGTGCCAGCAGCGTTAGTGGGGCCACCTACGAGCAGTACTTC
TRBV21-1	13	-	-	TRBJ2-7	CASSKREVYEQYF	TGTGCCAGCAGCAAGCGTGAGGTCTACGAGCAGTACTTC
TRBV9	13	-	-	TRBJ1-2	CASSAGIQYGYTF	TGTGCCAGCAGCGCAGGGATTCAGTATGGCTACACCTTC
TRBV9	15	-	-	TRBJ1-5	CASSVGVTSNQPQHF	TGTGCCAGCAGCGTAGGAGTTACTAGCAATCAGCCCCAGCATTTT
TRBV29-1	13	-	-	TRBJ2-3	CSVEQRSTDTQYF	TGCAGCGTTGAACAGAGGAGCACAGATACGCAGTATTTT
TRBV30	13	-	-	TRBJ2-5	CAWSVQNQETQYF	TGTGCCTGGAGTGTACAGAATCAAGAGACCCAGTACTTC
TRBV25-1	14	-	few	TRBJ2-3	CASSARRGTDTQYF	TGTGCCAGCAGTGCTCGGAGAGGGACAGATACGCAGTATTTT
TRBV4-1	16	TRBD1	few	TRBJ1-4	CASSQGDRGGGEKLFF	TGCGCCAGCAGCCAAGGGGACAGGGGAGGAGGGGAAAAACTGTTTTTT
TRBV27	12	-	few	TRBJ1-1	CASSSRGGEAFF	TGTGCCAGCAGTTCCCGCGGGGGGGAAGCTTTCTTT
TRBV7-2	14	TRBD2	-	TRBJ2-1	CASSQSGVKNEQFF	TGTGCCAGCAGCCAGAGCGGGGTGAAGAATGAGCAGTTCTTC
TRBV5-1	16	TRBD2	few	TRBJ2-1	CASSLGVPSGTYEQFF	TGCGCCAGCAGCTTGGGAGTTCCTAGCGGGACGTATGAGCAGTTCTTC
TRBV6-1	15	TRBD2	-	TRBJ2-1	CASIRLAGDYNEQFF	TGTGCCAGCATTCGACTAGCGGGGGACTACAATGAGCAGTTCTTC
TRBV7-2	16	-	few	TRBJ1-2	CASSLAVGFLGYGYTF	TGTGCCAGCAGCTTAGCGGTTGGTTTCCTGGGGTATGGCTACACCTTC
TRBV5-6	15	-	few	TRBJ2-3	CASTLGTQSTDTQYF	TGTGCCAGCACCCTCGGGACACAGAGCACAGATACGCAGTATTTT